Presented here are 17 T cell receptor beta chains from one specimen sequenced in a study of Ad26.COV2.S vaccination and SARS-CoV-2 variants. Sequenced by immunoSEQ multiplex PCR; TCRdb stores in-frame clones only, minus some. This sample has roughly 450,000 clones; around 90% occur once, and the top ten carry 10% to 15%. Treatment given: around 19 received Ad26.COV2.S at low or high dose, single or two shots; about 5 received placebo; per-sample allocation not given. After the first vaccine or placebo injection, samples were drawn on day 63. The input for sequencing was peripheral blood, taken in a trial of Ad26.COV2.S vaccine versus placebo. The receptors shown here come from a person between 18 and 59 years old who received the Ad26.COV2.S COVID-19 vaccine or a placebo.

The rearrangement joins TRBV2 to TRBJ2-2, with unresolved D. V was cut by 6 bases and J by 0 bases, with 14 bases left in between. This CDR3 spans 16 amino acids. Per the germline V gene, CDR1 is SNHLY and CDR2 is FYNNEI. The CDR3 nucleotides read TGTGCCAGCAGCGTCTTTTCCCCCGCGAACACCGGGGAGCTGTTTTTT. Protein sequence: CASSVFSPANTGELFF.

This chain connects TRBV9 to TRBJ1-1, with a weak D call TRBD1 (5 bases). V was pared by 1 base and J by 4 bases, with 20 bases between. Germline V gene data show CDR1 as SGDLS and CDR2 as YYNGEE. CDR3 size: 17 residues. The CDR3 DNA is TGTGCCAGCAGCGTATTGGACCGGGCACTTGGGGGCACTGAAGCTTTCTTT. Protein: CASSVLDRALGGTEAFF.

V is TRBV30 and J is TRBJ2-7; TRBD2 aligns across 14 bases. After removal of 6 bases from V and 3 bases from J, the junction contained 10 bases not matched to a gene. This CDR3 spans 16 amino acids. Per germline, CDR1 GTSNPN and CDR2 SVGIG (reference sequence). This chain's CDR3 is CACPASGTSGGYEQYF. The CDR3 DNA reads TGTGCCTGCCCTGCCTCAGGGACTAGCGGGGGCTACGAGCAGTACTTC.

The chain carries TRBV9 and TRBJ2-6; TRBD2 matches 8 bases. Germline CDR1 and CDR2: SGDLS and YYNGEE. The CDR3 loop spans 16 amino acids. J lost 2 bases, V lost 4 bases, and 5 bases had no gene match. The CDR3 here is CASSLRGGAGANVLTF. In DNA, the CDR3 is TGTGCCAGCAGCCTACGGGGGGGTGCTGGGGCCAACGTCCTGACTTTC.

The rearrangement uses TRBV5-1 and TRBJ2-2; D perhaps matches TRBD1 (6 bases). The V end lost 0 bases, the J end lost 5 bases, and 11 bases lay between the germline ends. In germline, CDR1 is SGHRS, CDR2 YFSETQ. The CDR3 contains 15 residues. The CDR3 sequence: CASSLVGAETGELFF. Written as DNA, the CDR3 is TGCGCCAGCAGCTTGGTGGGGGCAGAGACCGGGGAGCTGTTTTTT.

This chain joins TRBV12-1 and TRBJ2-1; the D call in the table, TRBD2, was not verified against the DNA. TRBV12-1 is described as a pseudogene. The CDR3 length is 15 residues. The CDR3 region is CASSFLAGARNEQFF. CDR3 bases: TGTGCCAGCAGCTTTCTTGCGGGAGCGCGGAATGAGCAGTTCTTC.

This chain joins TRBV11-2 and TRBJ2-1, with D perhaps assigned TRBD1 or TRBD2 (6 bases each). V was pared by 5 bases and J by 3 bases, with 17 bases between. The CDR3 contains 16 residues. Germline CDR1 SGHAT, CDR2 FQNNGV. DNA for the CDR3: TGTGCCAGCAGCCCGGGGGCGGGACTGAGCTACAATGAGCAGTTCTTC. Translated: CASSPGAGLSYNEQFF. The full variable domain, its missing parts supplied by reference TRBV11-2 and TRBJ2-1, is EAGVAQSPRYKIIEKRQSVAFWCNPISGHATLYWYQQILGQGPKLLIQFQNNGVVDDSQLPKDRFSAERLKGVDSTLKIQPAKLEDSAVYLCASSPGAGLSYNEQFFGPGTRLTVL.

The chain uses TRBV2 and TRBJ2-7; TRBD1 matches 7 bases. CDR3 size: 11 residues. CDR1 is SNHLY, CDR2 FYNNEI, per germline. Trimming cost V 9 bases and J 6 bases; bases outside gene matches: 5. The CDR3 DNA follows: TGTGCCAGGGGGACAGTAAGCGAGCAGTACTTC. It translates to CARGTVSEQYF.

This clone was recorded only once. V usage is TRBV5-4 and J usage is TRBJ2-2, with D possibly matching TRBD1 (6 bases). V was shortened by 2 bases and J by 5 bases, with 13 bases between the two germline ends. CDR3 length equals 15 residues. Per germline, CDR1 SGHNT and CDR2 YYREEE (reference sequence). CDR3 nucleotides: TGTGCCAGCAGCTTAGGGGGAGATCGGACCGGGGAGCTGTTTTTT. Translated: CASSLGGDRTGELFF.

This clone was observed a single time. In DNA, the CDR3 is TGTGCCAGCAGCTTAGTTATGGAAACCCCAGAGACCCAGTACTTC. Its translation: CASSLVMETPETQYF. The chain combines TRBV11-2 with TRBJ2-5, with no clear D. Trimming took 1 base from V and 4 from J, leaving 13 bases between them. The length of the CDR3 is 15 residues. Germline lookup yields CDR1 SGHAT and CDR2 FQNNGV.

V and J are TRBV7-6 and TRBJ2-1, with TRBD2 identical over 13 bases. CDR1 SGHVS and CDR2 FNYEAQ come from the germline V gene. The ends lost 2 bases at V and 8 bases at J; junction bases unmatched: 6. The CDR3 is 16 amino acids. CDR3 nucleotide sequence: TGTGCCAGCAGCTTATGGACTAGCGGGAGTGGGTATGAGCAGTTCTTC. This encodes CASSLWTSGSGYEQFF.

The gene calls are TRBV21-1 and TRBJ2-5; the table's TRBD2 call for D was not verified on the DNA. TRBV21-1 is a pseudogene segment. The CDR3 is made up of 14 amino acids. The CDR3 DNA is TGTGCCAGCAGCAAAGGACCTTGGGAGGAGACCCAGTACTTC. Translating gives CASSKGPWEETQYF.

This chain joins TRBV28 and TRBJ1-2, with a possible D match to TRBD1 (5 bases). V was trimmed by 2 bases and J by 4 bases, leaving 14 bases between them. The V gene's germline CDR1 is MDHEN and CDR2 SYDVKM. CDR3 length: 15 amino acids. CDR3 sequence (DNA): TGTGCCAGCAGTTTACGGGTTGCAGGGACCTATGGCTACACCTTC. As protein: CASSLRVAGTYGYTF.

The rearrangement uses TRBV21-1 and TRBJ2-5; whether TRBD2, the table's D call, matches the DNA was not checked. TRBV21-1 is classified as a pseudogene. This CDR3 is built from 16 residues. DNA of the CDR3: TGTGCCAGCAAAAAGCCGGCTAGCGGGAGGGCGGAGACCCAGTACTTC. Residues: CASKKPASGRAETQYF.

The chain couples TRBV19 to TRBJ1-2, with D tentatively TRBD1 (5 bases). Trimming removed 6 bases from V and 4 bases from J, with 18 bases in between. The CDR3 is 15 amino acids. Germline CDR1 and CDR2: LNHDA and SQIVND (reference sequence). Here the CDR3 reads CASRKRGESIYGYTF. The CDR3 DNA reads TGTGCCAGTAGGAAAAGGGGCGAATCGATCTATGGCTACACCTTC. Based on the CDR3 plus reference TRBV19 and TRBJ1-2, the full variable domain is DGGITQSPKYLFRKEGQNVTLSCEQNLNHDAMYWYRQDPGQGLRLIYYSQIVNDFQKGDIAEGYSVSREKKESFPLTVTSAQKNPTAFYLCASRKRGESIYGYTFGSGTRLTVV.

The chain links TRBV5-4 to TRBJ2-5, with TRBD2 matching over 7 bases. The V and J ends lost 0 bases and 0 bases, in that order; junction bases with no gene match: 5. The germline V gene has CDR1 SGHNT and CDR2 YYREEE (reference sequence). The CDR3 is made up of 16 amino acids. CDR3 residues: CASSLELATHQETQYF. The CDR3 coding sequence is TGTGCCAGCAGCTTGGAACTAGCGACGCACCAAGAGACCCAGTACTTC.

The chain has TRBV3-1 (or the pseudogene TRBV3-2) and TRBJ2-1; 13 nucleotides line up with TRBD2. Unmatched junction bases numbered 12, after V lost 0 bases and J lost 4 bases. CDR1 and CDR2 from the germline V gene are LGHDT and YNNKEL (reference sequence). This CDR3 spans 20 amino acids. CDR3: CASSQEGTLAGGPTYNEQFF. CDR3 coding DNA: TGTGCCAGCAGCCAAGAAGGAACACTAGCGGGAGGGCCAACTTACAATGAGCAGTTCTTC.